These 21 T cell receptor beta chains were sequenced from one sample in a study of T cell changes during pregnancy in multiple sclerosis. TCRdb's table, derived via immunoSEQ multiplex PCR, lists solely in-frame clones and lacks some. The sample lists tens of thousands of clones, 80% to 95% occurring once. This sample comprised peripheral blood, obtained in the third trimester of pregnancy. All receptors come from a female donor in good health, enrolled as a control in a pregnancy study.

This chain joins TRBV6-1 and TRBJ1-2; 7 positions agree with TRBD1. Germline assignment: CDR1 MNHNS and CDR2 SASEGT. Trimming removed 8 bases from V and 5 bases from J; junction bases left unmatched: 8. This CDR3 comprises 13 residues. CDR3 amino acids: CASLEGGRYGYTF. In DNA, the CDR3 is TGTGCCAGCTTGGAAGGGGGCAGATATGGCTACACCTTC.

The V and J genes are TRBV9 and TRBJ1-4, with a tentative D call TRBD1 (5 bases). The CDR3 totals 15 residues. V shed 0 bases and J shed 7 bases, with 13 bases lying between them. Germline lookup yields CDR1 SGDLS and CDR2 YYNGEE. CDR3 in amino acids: CASSVGGAGGEKLFF. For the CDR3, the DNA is TGTGCCAGCAGCGTAGGCGGGGCGGGTGGTGAAAAACTGTTTTTT.

In nucleotides, the CDR3 is TGCGCCAGCAGCTTGGATCCGGGACAGACTACCTACGAGCAGTACTTC. Amino acid sequence: CASSLDPGQTTYEQYF. The chain couples TRBV5-1 to TRBJ2-7; TRBD1 aligns across 7 bases. The J segment lost 2 bases and the V segment lost 0 bases, leaving 8 bases of the junction unmatched. This CDR3 contains 16 residues. The germline gives CDR1 SGHRS, CDR2 YFSETQ. The variable domain in full, completed from reference TRBV5-1 and TRBJ2-7, reads KAGVTQTPRYLIKTRGQQVTLSCSPISGHRSVSWYQQTPGQGLQFLFEYFSETQRNKGNFPGRFSGRQFSNSRSEMNVSTLELGDSALYLCASSLDPGQTTYEQYFGPGTRLTVT.

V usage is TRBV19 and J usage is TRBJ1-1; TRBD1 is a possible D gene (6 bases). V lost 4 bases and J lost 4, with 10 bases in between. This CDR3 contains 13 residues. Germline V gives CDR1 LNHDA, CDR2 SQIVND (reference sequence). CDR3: CASSTRGSTEAFF. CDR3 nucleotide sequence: TGTGCCAGTAGTACCAGGGGAAGCACTGAAGCTTTCTTT. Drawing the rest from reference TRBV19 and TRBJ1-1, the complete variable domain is DGGITQSPKYLFRKEGQNVTLSCEQNLNHDAMYWYRQDPGQGLRLIYYSQIVNDFQKGDIAEGYSVSREKKESFPLTVTSAQKNPTAFYLCASSTRGSTEAFFGQGTRLTVV.

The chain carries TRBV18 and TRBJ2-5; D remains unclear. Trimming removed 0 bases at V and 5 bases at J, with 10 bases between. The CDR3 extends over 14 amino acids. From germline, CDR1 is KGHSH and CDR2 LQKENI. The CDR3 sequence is CASSPPYRFETQYF. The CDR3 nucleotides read TGTGCCAGCTCACCACCGTACCGGTTTGAGACCCAGTACTTC. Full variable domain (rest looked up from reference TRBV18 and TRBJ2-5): NAGVMQNPRHLVRRRGQEARLRCSPMKGHSHVYWYRQLPEEGLKFMVYLQKENIIDESGMPKERFSAEFPKEGPSILRIQQVVRGDSAAYFCASSPPYRFETQYFGPGTRLLVL.

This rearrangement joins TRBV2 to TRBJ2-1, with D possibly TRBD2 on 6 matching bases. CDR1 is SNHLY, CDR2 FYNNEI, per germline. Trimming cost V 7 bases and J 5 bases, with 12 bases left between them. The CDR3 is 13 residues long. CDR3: CASKQEGNNEQFF. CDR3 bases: TGTGCCAGCAAACAGGAGGGGAACAATGAGCAGTTCTTC.

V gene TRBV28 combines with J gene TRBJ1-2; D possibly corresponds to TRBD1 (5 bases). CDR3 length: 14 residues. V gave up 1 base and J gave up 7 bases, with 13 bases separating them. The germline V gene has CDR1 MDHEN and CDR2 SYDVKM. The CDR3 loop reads CASSLSQGRSGYTF. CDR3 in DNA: TGTGCCAGCAGTTTATCCCAGGGCCGGTCTGGCTACACCTTC.

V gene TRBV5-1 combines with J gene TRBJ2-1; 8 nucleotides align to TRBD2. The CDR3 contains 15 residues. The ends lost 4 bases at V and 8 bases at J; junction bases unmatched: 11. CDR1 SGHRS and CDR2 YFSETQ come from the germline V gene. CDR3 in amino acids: CASSPELAVWDEQFF. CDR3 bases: TGCGCCAGCAGCCCGGAACTAGCGGTTTGGGATGAGCAGTTCTTC.

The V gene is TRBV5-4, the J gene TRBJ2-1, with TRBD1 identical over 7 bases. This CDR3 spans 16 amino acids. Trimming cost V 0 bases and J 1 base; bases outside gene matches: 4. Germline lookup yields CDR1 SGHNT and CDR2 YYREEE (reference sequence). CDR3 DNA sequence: TGTGCCAGCAGCTTGGCAGGGGGTAGTTCCTACAATGAGCAGTTCTTC. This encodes CASSLAGGSSYNEQFF.

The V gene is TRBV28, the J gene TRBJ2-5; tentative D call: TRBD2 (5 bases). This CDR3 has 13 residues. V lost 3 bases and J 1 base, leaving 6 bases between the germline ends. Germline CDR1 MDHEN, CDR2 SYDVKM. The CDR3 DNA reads TGTGCCAGCAGTTTTAGCGCCCAAGAGACCCAGTACTTC. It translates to CASSFSAQETQYF.

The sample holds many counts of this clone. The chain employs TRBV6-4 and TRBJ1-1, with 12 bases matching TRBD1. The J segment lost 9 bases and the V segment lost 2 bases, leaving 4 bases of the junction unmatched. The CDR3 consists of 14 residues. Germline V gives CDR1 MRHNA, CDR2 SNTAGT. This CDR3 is CASSDGTGGGQAFF. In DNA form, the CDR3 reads TGTGCCAGCAGTGACGGGACAGGGGGCGGGCAAGCTTTCTTT.

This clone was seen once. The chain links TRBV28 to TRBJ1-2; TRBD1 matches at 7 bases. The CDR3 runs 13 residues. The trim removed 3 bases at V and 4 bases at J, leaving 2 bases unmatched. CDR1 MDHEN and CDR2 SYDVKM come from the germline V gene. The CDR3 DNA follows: TGTGCCAGCAGTTTTGCAGGGGGCTATGGCTACACCTTC. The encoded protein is CASSFAGGYGYTF.

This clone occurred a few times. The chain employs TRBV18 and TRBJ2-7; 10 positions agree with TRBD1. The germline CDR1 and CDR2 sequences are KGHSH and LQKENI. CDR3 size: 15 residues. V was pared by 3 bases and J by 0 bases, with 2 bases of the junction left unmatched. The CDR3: CASSPRTGGSYEQYF. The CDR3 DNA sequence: TGTGCCAGCTCACCTAGGACAGGGGGCTCCTACGAGCAGTACTTC. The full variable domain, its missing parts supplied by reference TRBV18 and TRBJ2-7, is NAGVMQNPRHLVRRRGQEARLRCSPMKGHSHVYWYRQLPEEGLKFMVYLQKENIIDESGMPKERFSAEFPKEGPSILRIQQVVRGDSAAYFCASSPRTGGSYEQYFGPGTRLTVT.

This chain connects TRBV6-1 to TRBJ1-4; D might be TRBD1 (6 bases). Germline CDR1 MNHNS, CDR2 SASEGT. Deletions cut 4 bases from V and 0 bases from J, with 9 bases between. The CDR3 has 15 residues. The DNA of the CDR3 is TGTGCCAGCAGTGGACGGACAGCAACTAATGAAAAACTGTTTTTT. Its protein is CASSGRTATNEKLFF.

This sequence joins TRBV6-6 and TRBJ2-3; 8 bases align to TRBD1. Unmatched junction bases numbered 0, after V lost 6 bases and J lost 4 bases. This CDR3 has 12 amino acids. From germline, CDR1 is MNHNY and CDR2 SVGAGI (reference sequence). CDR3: CASRQGADTQYF. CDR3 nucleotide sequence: TGTGCCAGCAGACAGGGGGCAGATACGCAGTATTTT.

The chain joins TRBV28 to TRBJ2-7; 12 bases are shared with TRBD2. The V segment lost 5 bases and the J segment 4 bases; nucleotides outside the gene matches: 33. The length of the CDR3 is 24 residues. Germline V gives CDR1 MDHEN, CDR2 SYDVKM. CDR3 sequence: CASSPMRRGRHGLAGNPKPYEQYF. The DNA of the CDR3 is TGTGCCAGCAGTCCAATGCGCAGGGGGCGACATGGACTAGCGGGAAATCCCAAACCTTACGAGCAGTACTTC.

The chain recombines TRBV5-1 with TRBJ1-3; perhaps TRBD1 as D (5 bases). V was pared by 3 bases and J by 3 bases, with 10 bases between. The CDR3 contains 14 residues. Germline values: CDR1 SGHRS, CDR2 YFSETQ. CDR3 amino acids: CASSSQGSGNTIYF. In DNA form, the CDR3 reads TGCGCCAGCAGCTCGCAGGGTAGTGGAAACACCATATATTTT.

The chain's CDR3 is CASRGGQGLGTYGYTF. The CDR3 nucleotides read TGTGCCAGCAGGGGGGGACAGGGGCTAGGGACTTATGGCTACACCTTC. V and J are TRBV5-4 and TRBJ1-2; 10 bases line up with TRBD1. The junction had 12 bases not matched to a gene; V was cut back by 5 bases and J by 5 bases. Germline values: CDR1 SGHNT, CDR2 YYREEE (reference sequence). The CDR3 is made up of 16 amino acids.

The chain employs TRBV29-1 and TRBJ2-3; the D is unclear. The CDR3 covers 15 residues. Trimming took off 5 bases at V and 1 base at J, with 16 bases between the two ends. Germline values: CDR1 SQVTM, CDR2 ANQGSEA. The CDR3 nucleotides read TGCAGCGTTCTCCGGTCCCCAGGTGGCACAGATACGCAGTATTTT. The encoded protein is CSVLRSPGGTDTQYF.

The CDR3 DNA follows: TGTGCCAGCAGCCCACGGGGACAGGGGAAGACTGAAGCTTTCTTT. This translates into CASSPRGQGKTEAFF. The chain uses TRBV13 and TRBJ1-1; 10 bases are shared with TRBD1. Trimming at V came to 5 bases and at J to 5 bases, leaving 8 bases not matched to a gene. There are 15 residues in the CDR3. Germline loops: CDR1 PRHDT, CDR2 FYEKMQ (reference sequence).

CDR3 residues: CASSFLGLTGDEQFF. The CDR3 nucleotides read TGTGCCAGCAGCTTCCTCGGGCTCACGGGGGATGAGCAGTTCTTC. This sequence joins TRBV11-1 and TRBJ2-1, with D perhaps TRBD2 (6 bases). The CDR3 sequence is 15 residues long. V lost 3 bases, J lost 8 bases, and 17 bases lay in between. Germline CDR1 and CDR2: SGHAT and FQDESV (reference sequence).